Listed here are 22 T cell receptor beta chains from one sample, sequenced in a study of blood T cell repertoires in COVID-19. Data came from immunoSEQ multiplex PCR; TCRdb stores just in-frame clones and leaves some out. The sample includes about 300,000 clones, about 89% of them seen just once. The material sequenced was peripheral blood. The receptors were sampled from a man aged 35-49 years with acute or convalescent COVID-19.

This clone was seen once. The chain is built from TRBV2 and TRBJ1-1; no firm D call. The CDR3 has 12 residues. Germline V gives CDR1 SNHLY, CDR2 FYNNEI. V lost 3 bases, J lost 1 base, and 3 bases lay in between. For the CDR3, the DNA is TGTGCCAGCAGTGATAGGAACACTGAAGCTTTCTTT. This sequence encodes CASSDRNTEAFF.

The chain is built from TRBV18 and TRBJ1-5; D might be TRBD1 (6 bases). The germline V and J ends were trimmed by 3 bases and 8 bases, with 11 bases remaining between them. CDR1 is KGHSH and CDR2 is LQKENI in the germline V gene. CDR3 length: 13 residues. CDR3 bases: TGTGCCAGCTCACCGGGGGCCCGAGAGCCCCAGCATTTT. Protein sequence: CASSPGAREPQHF.

This chain connects TRBV6-5 to TRBJ1-2; D is ambiguous. In germline, CDR1 is MNHEY, CDR2 SVGAGI. This CDR3 spans 13 amino acids. V lost 6 bases to trimming and J lost 7 bases, with 15 bases between them. The DNA for the CDR3 is TGTGCCAGCAGCCGGTCCGAGGCGGCTGGCTACACCTTC. The encoded protein is CASSRSEAAGYTF.

There are a few counts of this clone. Here the CDR3 DNA reads TGTGCCAGTAGTATCCGCGACAGGGTATTTGAAAAACTGTTTTTT. Translation: CASSIRDRVFEKLFF. The chain is built from TRBV19 and TRBJ1-4; 7 nucleotides align to TRBD1. The CDR3 runs to 15 residues. From germline, CDR1 is LNHDA and CDR2 SQIVND (reference sequence). The ends lost 3 bases at V and 7 bases at J; junction bases unmatched: 8.

In this sample, this clone turned up once. The chain combines TRBV7-2 with TRBJ2-3; 7 bases agree with TRBD2. The trim removed 5 bases at V and 3 bases at J, leaving 8 bases unmatched. CDR1 and CDR2 (germline): SGHTA, FQGNSA. CDR3 length equals 15 residues. CDR3 bases: TGTGCCAGCAGCCCTAAGCGGGGATCGACAGATACGCAGTATTTT. Encoded protein: CASSPKRGSTDTQYF.

The gene calls are TRBV6-1 and TRBJ1-5; 10 nucleotides align to TRBD1. The trim removed 3 bases at V and 2 bases at J, leaving 1 base unmatched. Germline V CDR1 and CDR2: MNHNS, SASEGT. The CDR3 spans 15 residues. The CDR3 sequence: CASSDGQGGNQPQHF. CDR3 in DNA: TGTGCCAGCAGTGACGGACAGGGGGGCAATCAGCCCCAGCATTTT.

This clone was seen once. The chain is built from TRBV11-2 and TRBJ1-4, with TRBD1 identical over 11 bases. The V segment lost 5 bases and the J segment 7 bases; nucleotides outside the gene matches: 9. The CDR3 spans 16 residues. Germline V gives CDR1 SGHAT, CDR2 FQNNGV. CDR3 sequence reads: CASSPLGTGGIEKLFF. CDR3 in DNA: TGTGCCAGCAGCCCCCTCGGGACAGGGGGGATTGAAAAACTGTTTTTT.

Written as DNA, the CDR3 is TGTGCCTGGAGTGGACTCATCAGCACAGATACGCAGTATTTT. The encoded protein is CAWSGLISTDTQYF. This chain uses TRBV30 with TRBJ2-3, with D unclear. The germline V gene encodes CDR1 GTSNPN and CDR2 SVGIG (reference sequence). This CDR3 is built from 14 residues. Trimming pared 1 base from V and 0 bases from J, leaving 8 bases between. Full variable domain (remainder filled in from reference TRBV30 and TRBJ2-3): SQTIHQWPATLVQPVGSPLSLECTVEGTSNPNLYWYRQAAGRGLQLLFYSVGIGQISSEVPQNLSASRPQDRQFILSSKKLLLSDSGFYLCAWSGLISTDTQYFGPGTRLTVL.

This clone is a singleton in its sample. V and J are TRBV12-5 and TRBJ1-5; TRBD1 matches at 9 bases. V trimming: 1 base; J trimming: 8 bases; junction bases outside the gene matches: 6. The CDR3 is 15 amino acids. The germline CDR1 and CDR2 sequences are LGHNT and FRNRAP. The CDR3 nucleotides read TGTGCTAGTGGTTTGGGTTCGACAGGGGGGGAGCCCCAGCATTTT. Its translation: CASGLGSTGGEPQHF.

This chain links TRBV29-1 with TRBJ2-3; 9 bases agree with TRBD1. CDR3 length: 15 residues. Germline V gene sequence: CDR1 SQVTM, CDR2 ANQGSEA. Trimming took 0 bases from V and 3 from J; bases not matched to a gene: 4. The CDR3 bases are TGCAGCGTTGAAGAAATGACAGGGGGAACAGATACGCAGTATTTT. Amino acids: CSVEEMTGGTDTQYF.

The chain is built from TRBV10-1 and TRBJ2-6; 9 bases are a match to TRBD1. There are 18 residues in the CDR3. Germline V CDR1 and CDR2: WNHNN, SYGVQD (reference sequence). The junction had 9 bases not matched to a gene; V was cut back by 4 bases and J by 2 bases. The CDR3 DNA reads TGCGCCAGCAGTGGCAAAACAGGGGGCAGGGCTGGGGCCAACGTCCTGACTTTC. Translated, it gives CASSGKTGGRAGANVLTF.

The rearrangement joins TRBV7-2 to TRBJ1-6; the match to TRBD1 covers 9 bases. Germline lookup yields CDR1 SGHTA and CDR2 FQGNSA. The CDR3 is made up of 17 amino acids. The V and J ends lost 0 bases and 6 bases, in that order; junction bases with no gene match: 6. CDR3 in amino acids: CASSLAGTGLGNSPLHF. The CDR3 region has the DNA TGTGCCAGCAGCTTAGCGGGGACAGGGCTTGGTAATTCACCCCTCCACTTT.

The chain carries TRBV5-6 and TRBJ2-3; 8 positions match TRBD2. The germline V gene has CDR1 SGHDT and CDR2 YYEEEE. Trimming took 4 bases from V and 5 from J; bases not matched to a gene: 6. There are 14 residues in the CDR3. CDR3 coding DNA: TGTGCCAGCAGCGTTAGCGGGGCGGGAGATACGCAGTATTTT. It translates to CASSVSGAGDTQYF.

The V and J genes are TRBV6-6 and TRBJ1-2, with D unclear. Germline V gene lookup returns CDR1 MNHNY and CDR2 SVGAGI (reference sequence). Trimming took off 2 bases at V and 6 bases at J, with 7 bases between the two ends. This CDR3 comprises 12 residues. In DNA form, the CDR3 reads TGTGCCAGCAGTTACCGGGAGGATGGCTACACCTTC. Its translation is CASSYREDGYTF.

This clone appeared a single time. V is TRBV19 and J is TRBJ1-6, with D unclear. The CDR3 sequence is 16 residues long. Germline V gives CDR1 LNHDA, CDR2 SQIVND (reference sequence). V was cut by 5 bases and J by 2 bases, with 13 bases left in between. CDR3 nucleotide sequence: TGTGCCAGTAGTCTCGTCGGAGGGACCTATAATTCACCCCTCCACTTT. Its translation is CASSLVGGTYNSPLHF.

V usage is TRBV11-2 and J usage is TRBJ1-5, with unresolved D. The V gene's germline CDR1 is SGHAT and CDR2 FQNNGV. V was pared by 5 bases and J by 0 bases, with 17 bases between. There are 17 residues in the CDR3. The chain's CDR3 is CASSPGYVSNSNQPQHF. As DNA, the CDR3 is TGTGCCAGCAGCCCGGGTTACGTTTCCAATAGCAATCAGCCCCAGCATTTT.

This clone has a handful of counts. In the same sample, other DNA sequences code for this CDR3. The CDR3 sequence is CASSGQGDQPQHF. CDR3 bases: TGTGCCAGCTCAGGACAGGGGGATCAGCCCCAGCATTTT. This rearrangement joins TRBV2 to TRBJ1-5, with 10 bases aligning to TRBD1. This CDR3 spans 13 amino acids. Per the germline V gene, CDR1 is SNHLY and CDR2 is FYNNEI. The ends lost 8 bases at V and 5 bases at J; junction bases unmatched: 3.

The chain has TRBV2 and TRBJ2-1, with 10 bases aligning to TRBD1. V lost 8 bases, J lost 6 bases, and 4 bases stayed unmatched. Germline CDR1 reads SNHLY; CDR2 reads FYNNEI. CDR3 length: 13 residues. The CDR3 here is CASDGQGGNEQFF. DNA for the CDR3: TGTGCCAGCGACGGACAGGGGGGCAATGAGCAGTTCTTC.

The chain is built from TRBV13 and TRBJ1-2; 7 nucleotides match TRBD1. Germline loops: CDR1 PRHDT, CDR2 FYEKMQ (reference sequence). The CDR3 totals 15 residues. V trimming: 1 base; J trimming: 5 bases; junction bases outside the gene matches: 7. The CDR3 reads CASSLAQGQHYGYTF. The CDR3 nucleotides read TGTGCCAGCAGCTTAGCGCAGGGACAGCATTATGGCTACACCTTC.

The CDR3 sequence: CAWRGGGNSPLHF. In DNA form, the CDR3 reads TGTGCCTGGAGGGGCGGGGGCAATTCACCCCTCCACTTT. V and J are TRBV30 and TRBJ1-6, with D perhaps TRBD1 (6 bases). The CDR3 is 13 residues long. Germline V gives CDR1 GTSNPN, CDR2 SVGIG (reference sequence). Trimming took off 3 bases at V and 7 bases at J, with 10 bases between the two ends.

This clone showed up just a few times. The chain has TRBV7-6 and TRBJ2-3; TRBD1 is a possible D gene (6 bases). The CDR3 contains 16 residues. Per germline, CDR1 SGHVS and CDR2 FNYEAQ. V dropped 5 bases and J dropped 5 bases, with 20 bases sitting between them. In nucleotides, the CDR3 is TGTGCCAGCAGCCTAGGGTTACAGGGCGAGGGAGATACGCAGTATTTT. Its translation is CASSLGLQGEGDTQYF.

The rearrangement uses TRBV19 and TRBJ2-3, with TRBD2 as a possible D gene (6 bases). Between the trimmed V and J ends, which lost 7 bases and 5 bases, there was a span of 16 bases. Germline lookup yields CDR1 LNHDA and CDR2 SQIVND (reference sequence). The CDR3 totals 14 residues. CDR3 coding DNA: TGTGCCAGTACCCCAAACGGGGGTAGAGATACGCAGTATTTT. Translating gives CASTPNGGRDTQYF.